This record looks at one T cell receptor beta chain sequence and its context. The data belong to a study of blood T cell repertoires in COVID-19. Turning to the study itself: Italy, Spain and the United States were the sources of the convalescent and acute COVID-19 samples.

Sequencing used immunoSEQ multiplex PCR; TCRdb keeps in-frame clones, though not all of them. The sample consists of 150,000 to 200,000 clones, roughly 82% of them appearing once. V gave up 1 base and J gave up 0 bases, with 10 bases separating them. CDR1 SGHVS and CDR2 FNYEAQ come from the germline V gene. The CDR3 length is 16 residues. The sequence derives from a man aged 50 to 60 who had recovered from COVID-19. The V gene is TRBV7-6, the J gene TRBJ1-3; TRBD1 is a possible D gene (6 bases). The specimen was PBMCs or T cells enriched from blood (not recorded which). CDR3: CASSLEGGYSGNTIYF. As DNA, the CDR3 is TGTGCCAGCAGCTTAGAAGGGGGTTACTCTGGAAACACCATATATTTT.